This T cell receptor (beta chain) is from a study of T cell responses to AZD1222 COVID-19 vaccine. Study-wide results and caveats: The CD4 TCRs associated with vaccination extended across spike and predominated at 160-218 and 743-854.

V lost 3 bases and J lost 3; bases outside the gene matches: 5. The CDR3 extends over 15 amino acids. CDR1 SGHKS and CDR2 YYEKEE come from the germline V gene (reference sequence). Measured with immunoSEQ multiplex PCR; TCRdb has only the in-frame clones, and not every one. The sample contains more than 150,000 clones, roughly 92% of which appear only once. On this clone: Its antigen remains unidentified.

The chain is built from TRBV5-5 and TRBJ1-2; 10 bases align to TRBD1. The source is an adult in good health. Material: peripheral blood, obtained on day 0 of AZD1222 vaccination. CDR3 protein: CASSWDRGGDYGYTF. The CDR3 DNA reads TGTGCCAGCAGCTGGGACAGGGGAGGCGACTATGGCTACACCTTC.